Given below is one TCR beta chain in context. The antigen is undetermined. This sample was included in a study of T cell responses to AZD1222 COVID-19 vaccine. Study summary: Second doses were pooled across both intervals (about 4 or about 12 weeks). Whole-study results and caveats: After two AZD1222 doses, spike-specific TCR breadth and depth rose versus day 0. Donors were chiefly white British, with a greater number of females, and clonal diversity was perhaps underestimated. Regions 160-218 and 743-854 dominated among vaccine-associated CD4 TCRs spanning spike.

The table came from immunoSEQ multiplex PCR; TCRdb's copy has only in-frame clones and leaves some out. The table lists 110,000 to 150,000 clones, 88% of them singletons, with approximately 3.4% in the top ten. Specimen: peripheral blood, collected on day 0 of AZD1222 vaccination. The receptor's source is an adult in good health.

The CDR3, as DNA: TGTGCCAGCAGCTTGGCAGGCTGGGGGCAGCCCCAGCATTTT. Protein product: CASSLAGWGQPQHF. V and J are TRBV7-2 and TRBJ1-5, with a tentative D call TRBD1 (5 bases). The CDR3 is 14 residues long. Germline V gene data show CDR1 as SGHTA and CDR2 as FQGNSA. Trimming removed 3 bases from V and 7 bases from J, with 13 bases in between.